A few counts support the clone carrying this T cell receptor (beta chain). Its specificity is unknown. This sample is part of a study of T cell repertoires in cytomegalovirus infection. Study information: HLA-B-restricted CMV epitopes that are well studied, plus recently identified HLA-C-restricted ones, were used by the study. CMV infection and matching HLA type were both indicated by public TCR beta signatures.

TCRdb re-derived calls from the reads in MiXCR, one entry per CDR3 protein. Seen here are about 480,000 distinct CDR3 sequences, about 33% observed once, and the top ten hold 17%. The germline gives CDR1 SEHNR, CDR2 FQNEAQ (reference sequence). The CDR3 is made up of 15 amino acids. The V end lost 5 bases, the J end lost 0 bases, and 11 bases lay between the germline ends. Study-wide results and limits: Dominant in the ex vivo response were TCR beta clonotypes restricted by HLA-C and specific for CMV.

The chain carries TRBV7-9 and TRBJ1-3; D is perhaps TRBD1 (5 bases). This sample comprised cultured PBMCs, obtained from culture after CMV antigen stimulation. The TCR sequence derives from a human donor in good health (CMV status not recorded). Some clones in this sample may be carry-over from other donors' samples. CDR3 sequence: CASSAGGSSGNTIYF. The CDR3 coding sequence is TGTGCCAGCAGCGCGGGGGGGAGCTCTGGAAACACCATATATTTT. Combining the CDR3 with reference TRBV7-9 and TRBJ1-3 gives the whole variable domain DTGVSQNPRHKITKRGQNVTFRCDPISEHNRLYWYRQTLGQGPEFLTYFQNEAQLEKSRLLSDRFSAERPKGSFSTLEIQRTEQGDSAMYLCASSAGGSSGNTIYFGEGSWLTVV.